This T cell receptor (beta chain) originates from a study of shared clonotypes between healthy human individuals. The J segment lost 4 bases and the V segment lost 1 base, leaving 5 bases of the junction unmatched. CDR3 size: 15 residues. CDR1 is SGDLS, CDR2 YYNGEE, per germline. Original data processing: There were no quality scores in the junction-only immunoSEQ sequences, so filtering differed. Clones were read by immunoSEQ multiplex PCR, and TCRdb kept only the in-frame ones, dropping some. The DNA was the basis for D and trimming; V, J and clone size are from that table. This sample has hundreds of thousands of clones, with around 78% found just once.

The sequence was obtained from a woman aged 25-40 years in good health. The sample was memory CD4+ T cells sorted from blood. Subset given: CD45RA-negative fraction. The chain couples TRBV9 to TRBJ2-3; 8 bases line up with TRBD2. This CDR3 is CASSVTGRASDTQYF. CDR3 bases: TGTGCCAGCAGCGTAACCGGGAGGGCCTCAGATACGCAGTATTTT.